Each of the 21 T cell receptor beta chains below was sequenced from the same sample in a study of long-term antiretroviral therapy in people with HIV. Samples were assayed with immunoSEQ v3.0 at survey level. This table comes from immunoSEQ multiplex PCR, and its TCRdb copy is limited to in-frame clones, with some not included. The sample includes approximately 33,000 clones, 70% to 90% of them seen just once. This sample comprised unsorted PBMCs, obtained 0.8 years before starting antiretroviral therapy. These receptors all come from a man aged 18 to 35 with HIV.

The sample holds a few counts of this clone. This chain uses TRBV2 with TRBJ2-7; D gene ambiguous. The V gene's germline CDR1 is SNHLY and CDR2 FYNNEI. Trimming cost V 8 bases and J 4 bases, with 12 bases left between them. CDR3 size: 12 residues. CDR3 region: CASSYSNYEQYF. CDR3 nucleotides: TGTGCCAGCTCGTACAGTAATTACGAGCAGTACTTC.

V and J are TRBV5-1 and TRBJ1-2; possibly TRBD1 for D (6 bases). V lost 0 bases and J lost 8, with 11 bases in between. The CDR3 has 13 amino acids. Germline V gene lookup returns CDR1 SGHRS and CDR2 YFSETQ. CDR3 region: CASSLDRENGYTF. CDR3 in DNA: TGCGCCAGCAGCTTGGACAGGGAGAACGGCTACACCTTC.

The chain couples TRBV7-9 to TRBJ2-5; weak D call: TRBD2 (6 bases). The germline V gene has CDR1 SEHNR and CDR2 FQNEAQ (reference sequence). Trimming removed 3 bases at V and 3 bases at J, with 11 bases between. This CDR3 comprises 14 residues. The CDR3 DNA is TGTGCCAGCAGCTTTTCTAGCGAAGAAGAGACCCAGTACTTC. It specifies CASSFSSEEETQYF.

The chain links TRBV11-3 to TRBJ2-1, with TRBD1 as a possible D gene (5 bases). The CDR3 sequence is 11 residues long. Between the trimmed V and J ends, which lost 5 bases and 10 bases, there was a span of 9 bases. CDR1 and CDR2 (germline): SGHNT, YENEEA. The CDR3 spells CASSKDTEQFF. CDR3 nucleotides: TGTGCCAGCAGCAAGGACACAGAGCAGTTCTTC.

The rearrangement links TRBV9 to TRBJ2-5, with 10 bases identical to TRBD1. The CDR3 is 14 residues long. Trimming took 2 bases from V and 5 from J; bases not matched to a gene: 3. Germline V gives CDR1 SGDLS, CDR2 YYNGEE. The CDR3 DNA reads TGTGCCAGCAGCGTGAGGGACAGGGGTGAGACCCAGTACTTC. It codes for CASSVRDRGETQYF.

This rearrangement joins TRBV6-1 to TRBJ1-5; D perhaps matches TRBD1 (5 bases). V was pared by 5 bases and J by 1 base, with 9 bases between. CDR1 and CDR2 from the germline V gene are MNHNS and SASEGT. The CDR3 is made up of 14 amino acids. CDR3 protein: CASSRRQSNQPQHF. As DNA, the CDR3 is TGTGCCAGCAGTAGGAGACAGAGCAATCAGCCCCAGCATTTT.

V usage is TRBV4-1 and J usage is TRBJ1-2; perhaps TRBD1 as D (5 bases). From germline, CDR1 is MGHRA and CDR2 YSYEKL. The CDR3 totals 13 residues. Trimming pared 4 bases from V and 4 bases from J, leaving 10 bases between. CDR3 region: CASSPAGLYGYTF. CDR3 coding DNA: TGCGCCAGCAGCCCGGCGGGGCTCTATGGCTACACCTTC.

The CDR3 sequence: CAISGTGTVNTEAFF. The CDR3 region has the DNA TGTGCCATCAGTGGAACCGGGACAGTGAACACTGAAGCTTTCTTT. This sequence joins TRBV10-3 and TRBJ1-1; 7 bases fit TRBD1. V shed 4 bases, J shed 0 bases, and the junction held 5 bases outside the gene matches. The CDR3 has 15 residues. CDR1 and CDR2 from the germline V gene are ENHRY and SYGVKD.

V gene TRBV5-6 combines with J gene TRBJ2-1; D is perhaps TRBD1 (6 bases). From germline, CDR1 is SGHDT and CDR2 YYEEEE. The V and J ends lost 4 bases and 6 bases respectively, with 11 bases between them. The CDR3 is made up of 13 amino acids. The CDR3 sequence: CASSLQGGNEQFF. CDR3 coding DNA: TGTGCCAGCAGCCTACAGGGTGGCAATGAGCAGTTCTTC.

The J gene is TRBJ2-1, the V gene TRBV7-9; D perhaps matches TRBD1 (5 bases). The CDR3 has 14 amino acids. The germline V gene has CDR1 SEHNR and CDR2 FQNEAQ (reference sequence). V was clipped by 0 bases and J by 14 bases, with 17 bases between them. The CDR3 loop is CASSLAPSGRVEFF. As DNA, the CDR3 is TGTGCCAGCAGCTTAGCGCCCTCGGGCAGGGTGGAGTTCTTC.

The chain uses TRBV6-5 and TRBJ1-2, with D perhaps TRBD1 (5 bases). In germline, CDR1 is MNHEY, CDR2 SVGAGI. The CDR3 sequence is 15 residues long. Deletions cut 2 bases from V and 8 bases from J, with 18 bases between. CDR3 region: CASSYAPGVGVGYTF. The CDR3 DNA sequence: TGTGCCAGCAGTTACGCCCCGGGCGTGGGGGTGGGCTACACCTTC.

The chain combines TRBV9 with TRBJ2-3; D is undetermined. Germline V CDR1 and CDR2: SGDLS, YYNGEE. V lost 1 base to trimming and J lost 6 bases, with 9 bases between them. The CDR3 covers 13 residues. The CDR3 loop is CASSVRNDDTQYF. The CDR3 DNA follows: TGTGCCAGCAGCGTAAGGAACGACGATACGCAGTATTTT.

V is TRBV14 and J is TRBJ1-2; TRBD1 is a possible D gene (6 bases). The CDR3 extends over 15 amino acids. Germline assignment: CDR1 SGHDN and CDR2 FVKESK. Trimming left V 4 bases short and J 6 bases short, with 18 bases between. In DNA form, the CDR3 reads TGTGCCAGCAGCCGGGGGCAATCAGGGTTCCATGGCTACACCTTC. It codes for CASSRGQSGFHGYTF.

V usage is TRBV19 and J usage is TRBJ2-7; 12 bases map to TRBD2. Germline V CDR1 and CDR2: LNHDA, SQIVND (reference sequence). This CDR3 is built from 14 residues. With V trimmed by 8 bases and J by 6 bases, 8 bases remained unmatched. For the CDR3, the DNA is TGTGCCAGTTCGACTAGCGGGAGATTGGGCGAGCAGTACTTC. Protein: CASSTSGRLGEQYF.

This rearrangement joins TRBV5-1 to TRBJ2-3; TRBD1 matches 10 bases. Germline V gene sequence: CDR1 SGHRS, CDR2 YFSETQ. The V gene end was trimmed by 1 base and the J gene end by 6 bases; junction bases not matched to a gene: 5. This CDR3 contains 15 residues. The CDR3, as DNA: TGCGCCAGCAGCTTGCGGACAGGGGGAGGGGATACGCAGTATTTT. Amino acid sequence: CASSLRTGGGDTQYF. Based on the CDR3 plus reference TRBV5-1 and TRBJ2-3, the full variable domain is KAGVTQTPRYLIKTRGQQVTLSCSPISGHRSVSWYQQTPGQGLQFLFEYFSETQRNKGNFPGRFSGRQFSNSRSEMNVSTLELGDSALYLCASSLRTGGGDTQYFGPGTRLTVL.

The rearrangement joins TRBV27 to TRBJ2-7; no clear D. CDR3 length equals 14 residues. Trimming took off 4 bases at V and 3 bases at J, with 13 bases between the two ends. In germline, CDR1 is MNHEY, CDR2 SMNVEV (reference sequence). The CDR3 sequence: CASSSSIGHYEQYF. The CDR3 bases are TGTGCCAGCAGTTCATCGATAGGCCACTACGAGCAGTACTTC.

This sequence joins TRBV4-3 and TRBJ1-2; D gene uncertain. V dropped 0 bases and J dropped 0 bases, with 14 bases sitting between them. CDR1 and CDR2 (germline): LGHNA, YSLEER. This CDR3 comprises 17 residues. The CDR3 DNA is TGCGCCAGCAGCCAAGAACGGGGTTTAGTACCTAACTATGGCTACACCTTC. Protein product: CASSQERGLVPNYGYTF.

This clone was counted only a few times. The chain couples TRBV4-1 to TRBJ2-7; possibly TRBD1 for D (6 bases). This CDR3 is built from 14 residues. Germline V CDR1 and CDR2: MGHRA, YSYEKL. Trimming removed 4 bases at V and 3 bases at J, with 13 bases between. This CDR3 is CASSPTGQLYEQYF. The DNA of the CDR3 is TGCGCCAGCAGCCCTACCGGACAGCTCTACGAGCAGTACTTC.

V gene TRBV9 combines with J gene TRBJ1-6, with TRBD1 matching 7 bases. Losses at the gene ends were 4 bases for V and 5 bases for J; bases not matched to a gene: 6. The germline gives CDR1 SGDLS, CDR2 YYNGEE. The CDR3 consists of 15 residues. CDR3 nucleotides: TGTGCCAGCAGCCCACGCAGGGGGGATAATTCACCCCTCCACTTT. It codes for CASSPRRGDNSPLHF.

This chain uses TRBV7-2 with TRBJ2-7; D gene uncertain. The germline V and J ends were trimmed by 5 bases and 4 bases, with 18 bases remaining between them. The CDR3 spans 15 residues. Germline V CDR1 and CDR2: SGHTA, FQGNSA. CDR3 nucleotides: TGTGCCAGCAGCCCCTTAGGGTCAGTGGGGTACGAGCAGTACTTC. It is translated as CASSPLGSVGYEQYF.

The chain joins TRBV19 to TRBJ2-2; 9 positions match TRBD1. Germline loops: CDR1 LNHDA, CDR2 SQIVND (reference sequence). The CDR3 length is 21 residues. With V trimmed by 0 bases and J by 4 bases, 18 bases remained unmatched. The CDR3 bases are TGTGCCAGTAGTATAGATCTATTTCGTCGGGACAGGGAGGAGGGCACCGGGGAGCTGTTTTTT. Protein product: CASSIDLFRRDREEGTGELFF.